This is a list of T cell receptor beta chains from one sample in a study of blood T cell repertoires in COVID-19. Assay used: immunoSEQ multiplex PCR; TCRdb lists only in-frame clones, some missing. The sample has some 37,000 clones, around nine tenths seen once. Sequencing input: peripheral blood. The origin of the receptors is a woman in her sixties or seventies with acute or convalescent COVID-19. The CDR3 runs from the conserved cysteine through the conserved F or W. A D gene is named only where the DNA matches it firmly. Clone sizes are given selectively: once, few, many, or a class where the clone is expanded.

d_call j_call clone_size v_call cdr3_nt cdr3_aa
TRBD1 TRBJ1-6 . TRBV7-2 TGTGCCAGCAGCCCGGGGACAGGGGATTCACCCCTCCACTTT CASSPGTGDSPLHF
. TRBJ2-1 . TRBV6-5 TGTGCCAGCAGTTACTCGACGCACAGGGTAAATGAGCAGTTCTTC CASSYSTHRVNEQFF
. TRBJ2-3 . TRBV24-1 TGTGCCACCAGTGATTCCCCTCCGCGGGGGCCGGTGCAAGATACGCAGTATTTT CATSDSPPRGPVQDTQYF
. TRBJ2-3 medium-sized TRBV7-6 TGTGCCAGCAGCTTAGTGTTCGGCGGAGCCACAGATACGCAGTATTTT CASSLVFGGATDTQYF
TRBD1 TRBJ1-4 . TRBV18 TGTGCCAGCTCACCGGGACAGAGAGCAACTAATGAAAAACTGTTTTTT CASSPGQRATNEKLFF
. TRBJ2-1 . TRBV7-6 TGTGCCAGCAGCTTAGTCCCGGACTACTCTTTGAGCTCCTACAATGAGCAGTTCTTC CASSLVPDYSLSSYNEQFF
. TRBJ2-5 . TRBV19 TGTGCCAGTAGTATAACAAGGGGGGGGAGAGAGACCCAGTACTTC CASSITRGGRETQYF
TRBD1 TRBJ1-4 . TRBV19 TGTGCCAGTAGTATGCGGCAGGGGGAAGTAAAACTGTTTTTT CASSMRQGEVKLFF
. TRBJ2-1 . TRBV2 TGTGCCAGCGGGACTTCCCGACACAATGAGCAGTTCTTC CASGTSRHNEQFF
TRBD2 TRBJ2-1 . TRBV9 TGTGCCAGCAGCGAAGAAGGGACTAGCGGGTACGACAATGAGCAGTTCTTC CASSEEGTSGYDNEQFF
. TRBJ2-1 few TRBV7-9 TGTGCCAGCTTGGTCAGAAGCAATGAGCAGTTCTTC CASLVRSNEQFF
. TRBJ2-2 . TRBV19 TGTGCCAGTAGTACCTTACAGGGACCTACCGGGGAGCTGTTTTTT CASSTLQGPTGELFF
. TRBJ1-1 . TRBV18 TGTGCCAGCGGCTTATCGTCACCCGGGACTGAAGCTTTCTTT CASGLSSPGTEAFF